This T cell receptor beta chain appears in the sequencing data of a study of CXCR3-negative and CXCR3-positive naive CD8 T cells. Overall study context: The libraries together contributed 140 million or so TRB reads, each supplying about 1.5 +/- 0.3 million.

Preparation of TRB cDNA libraries relied on 5' RACE carrying UMI labels. Following a re-call of the 5' RACE reads, TCRdb has one entry per CDR3 protein and lacks DNA. The sample shows over 35,000 distinct CDR3 sequences, and about 15% sits with its ten largest clones. This TCR was recovered from a human donor in good health. Some clones in this sample may be carry-over from other donors' samples. Material for sequencing was memory CD8+ T cells from blood.

CDR3 protein: CSGGRTSSIGELFF. The chain recombines TRBV29-1 with TRBJ2-2; as DNA is missing, the TRBD2 call by TCRdb cannot be tested. The CDR3 sequence is 14 residues long. Germline CDR1 SQVTM, CDR2 ANQGSEA.